These 22 T cell receptor beta chains were sequenced from one sample in a study of CD8 T cells in ankylosing spondylitis (dated by TCRdb to 2016 to 2017). What the research found in general, with its limitations: A TCR beta motif made up of eight highly homologous amino acid variants appeared to be characteristic of blood from ankylosing spondylitis patients.

These receptors are not linked to any known antigen. Library prep was done by 5' RACE. Sequencing was performed on an Illumina HiSeq 2500. TCRdb cleaned the public reads at Q25 with fastp, built clones with MiXCR and kept in-frame beta chains. All rows with the same CDR3 protein become a single entry with the most common DNA and genes. Within this sample are fewer than 550,000 distinct CDR3 sequences, with under 5.5% of them counted one time only. In total, the top ten clones hold around 3.4% of the sample. Sequenced input: blood, either unsorted or a sorted T cell fraction (not recorded which). The receptors were sampled from a male donor with ankylosing spondylitis.

The sample holds a few counts of this clonotype. This rearrangement joins TRBV11-2 to TRBJ1-1; maybe TRBD1 (6 bases). Deletions cut 2 bases from V and 3 bases from J, with 13 bases between. The CDR3 covers 15 residues. Germline CDR1 reads SGHAT; CDR2 reads FQNNGV. This CDR3 is CASSLNWAGDTEAFF. The DNA for the CDR3 is TGTGCCAGCAGCTTAAATTGGGCAGGGGACACTGAAGCTTTCTTT.

This clonotype showed up many times. The CDR3 region is CASWESGTEAFF. The DNA of the CDR3 is TGTGCCAGCTGGGAGTCGGGCACTGAAGCTTTCTTT. This chain joins TRBV28 and TRBJ1-1; D not resolved. The germline V gene encodes CDR1 MDHEN and CDR2 SYDVKM. Trimming stripped 8 bases from V and 4 bases from J, with 11 bases between. This CDR3 contains 12 residues.

This clonotype was observed many times. This rearrangement joins TRBV5-1 to TRBJ1-6; TRBD1 might be the D (6 bases). The CDR3 is 16 residues long. Trimming cost V 4 bases and J 10 bases, with 21 bases left between them. Germline CDR1 reads SGHRS; CDR2 reads YFSETQ. CDR3 coding DNA: TGCGCCAGCAGCCCTCAAGCCGGGGGCATCGGATCACCCCTCCACTTT. Protein product: CASSPQAGGIGSPLHF.

This chain links TRBV7-2 with TRBJ2-7, with a weak D call TRBD1 (6 bases). The CDR3 has 12 amino acids. V was pared by 1 base and J by 10 bases, with 11 bases between. CDR1 is SGHTA and CDR2 is FQGNSA in the germline V gene. CDR3 nucleotides: TGTGCCAGCAGCTTAGGTGGCAGGGGACAGTACTTC. Amino acid sequence: CASSLGGRGQYF.

This clonotype was seen at least ten times. The chain carries TRBV27 and TRBJ1-5; tentative D call: TRBD1 (6 bases). V gave up 5 bases and J gave up 1 base, with 12 bases separating them. CDR1 and CDR2 (germline): MNHEY, SMNVEV (reference sequence). The CDR3 runs to 15 residues. The CDR3 region has the DNA TGTGCCAGCAGTCCCGCGGGGGCCAGCAATCAGCCCCAGCATTTT. This translates into CASSPAGASNQPQHF.

There are many counts of this clonotype. The chain carries TRBV20-1 and TRBJ1-2; maybe TRBD1 (5 bases). The CDR3 contains 13 residues. CDR1 is DFQATT, CDR2 SNEGSKA, per germline (reference sequence). Trimming shortened V by 0 bases and J by 3 bases, and 8 bases separated the two germline ends. The CDR3 DNA reads as TGCAGTGCTAGAGAAGGACAATACTATGGCTACACCTTC. It is translated as CSAREGQYYGYTF.

This clonotype was detected many times. The chain combines TRBV20-1 with TRBJ2-5, with TRBD1 matching over 7 bases. V shed 3 bases, J shed 2 bases, and the junction held 12 bases outside the gene matches. CDR3 length: 16 amino acids. In germline, CDR1 is DFQATT, CDR2 SNEGSKA (reference sequence). The CDR3 loop is CSARLGTAPPQETQYF. The CDR3 coding sequence is TGCAGTGCTAGGCTCGGGACAGCGCCTCCTCAAGAGACCCAGTACTTC.

This clonotype was seen at least ten times. As DNA, the CDR3 is TGTGCCAGCAGTTCCTCCGGGACGGTCACAGATACGCAGTATTTT. It codes for CASSSSGTVTDTQYF. The chain joins TRBV6-2 or TRBV6-3 to TRBJ2-3, with D perhaps TRBD1 or TRBD2 (5 bases each). The CDR3 runs 15 residues. The germline V and J ends were trimmed by 4 bases and 2 bases, with 13 bases remaining between them. Per the germline V gene, CDR1 is MNHEY and CDR2 is SVGEGT.

This clonotype was recorded at least ten times. V gene TRBV29-1 combines with J gene TRBJ1-1; 8 positions match TRBD1. The CDR3 sequence is 14 residues long. The ends lost 2 bases at V and 1 base at J; junction bases unmatched: 3. Per the germline V gene, CDR1 is SQVTM and CDR2 is ANQGSEA. The CDR3, as DNA: TGCAGCGTTGAACGGACAGGGACGAACACTGAAGCTTTCTTT. Its protein is CSVERTGTNTEAFF.

The sample holds many counts of this clonotype. V is TRBV4-3 and J is TRBJ1-2; possible D gene TRBD1, 5 bases. The germline V and J ends were trimmed by 1 base and 5 bases, with 8 bases remaining between them. This CDR3 has 13 residues. Germline-derived CDR1 and CDR2 are LGHNA and YSLEER. CDR3 in DNA: TGCGCCAGCAGCCAAGGTGGGGGGTATGGCTACACCTTC. It translates to CASSQGGGYGYTF.

About this clonotype: A much more abundant neighbour one base away suggests this may be a read error. This chain joins TRBV7-2 and TRBJ2-2; D gene uncertain. Trimming took 5 bases from V and 7 from J, leaving 14 bases between them. Germline lookup yields CDR1 SGHTA and CDR2 FQGNSA. The CDR3 runs 14 residues. CDR3 DNA: TGTGCCAGCAGCCTGACCAAGTCCGACGGGGAGCTGTTTTTT. Translating it yields CASSLTKSDGELFF. Full variable domain (outside the CDR3, taken from reference TRBV7-2 and TRBJ2-2): GAGVSQSPSNKVTEKGKDVELRCDPISGHTALYWYRQSLGQGLEFLIYFQGNSAPDKSGLPSDRFSAERTGGSVSTLTIQRTQQEDSAVYLCASSLTKSDGELFFGEGSRLTVL.

There are many counts of this clonotype. The CDR3 DNA is TGCGCCAGCAGCACGCTACAGGGGGCCCTCTATGGCTACACCTTC. It specifies CASSTLQGALYGYTF. The gene calls are TRBV5-1 and TRBJ1-2; 9 nucleotides line up with TRBD1. The junction had 8 bases not matched to a gene; V was cut back by 4 bases and J by 4 bases. CDR3 length: 15 amino acids. Germline CDR1 SGHRS, CDR2 YFSETQ.

This clonotype showed up many times. The chain links TRBV6-2 or TRBV6-3 to TRBJ2-4; 8 nucleotides align to TRBD2. V was pared by 2 bases and J by 4 bases, with 10 bases of the junction left unmatched. Germline V gene lookup returns CDR1 MNHEY and CDR2 SVGEGT. The CDR3 extends over 17 amino acids. CDR3 protein: CASSYLRAGGSKNIQYF. DNA for the CDR3: TGTGCCAGCAGTTACCTTCGTGCGGGGGGATCAAAAAACATTCAGTACTTC.

In its sample, this clonotype was seen many times. V usage is TRBV12-3 or TRBV12-4 and J usage is TRBJ2-2; D gene uncertain. The CDR3 sequence is 15 residues long. V was clipped by 5 bases and J by 0 bases, with 10 bases between them. This CDR3 reads CASSTEDANTGELFF. The CDR3 DNA is TGTGCCAGCAGTACGGAAGACGCGAACACCGGGGAGCTGTTTTTT.

This clonotype was detected many times. The rearrangement joins TRBV28 to TRBJ2-5; D remains unclear. The CDR3 contains 13 residues. The germline gives CDR1 MDHEN, CDR2 SYDVKM. V lost 7 bases, J lost 5 bases, and 14 bases lay in between. The CDR3 DNA follows: TGTGCCAGCACGCCTACCGCTCGGGAGACCCAGTACTTC. This translates into CASTPTARETQYF.

Ten or more counts support this clonotype. The CDR3 reads CASSFGYNSPLHF. CDR3 sequence (DNA): TGTGCCAGCAGCTTCGGCTATAATTCACCCCTCCACTTT. V gene TRBV11-2 combines with J gene TRBJ1-6; D unclear. The germline V gene encodes CDR1 SGHAT and CDR2 FQNNGV. This CDR3 comprises 13 residues. The V and J ends lost 3 bases and 3 bases respectively, with 3 bases between them.

This clonotype appeared many times. This chain connects TRBV29-1 to TRBJ2-3, with 7 bases lining up with TRBD1. Germline lookup yields CDR1 SQVTM and CDR2 ANQGSEA. V gave up 8 bases and J gave up 7 bases; unmatched junction bases: 6. CDR3 length equals 11 residues. CDR3 coding DNA: TGCAGCATTTACAGGGGAAATACGCAGTATTTT. Translated, it gives CSIYRGNTQYF.

Comment on this clonotype: A read error may explain this, as a much larger clone is one base away. The chain uses TRBV9 and TRBJ1-5; D call uncertain. The germline gives CDR1 SGDLS, CDR2 YYNGEE. The CDR3 length is 13 residues. CDR3 protein: CASSVDRDQTQHF. CDR3 coding DNA: TGTGCCAGCAGCGTTGATCGTGATCAGACCCAGCATTTT. Full variable domain (outside the CDR3, taken from reference TRBV9 and TRBJ1-5): DSGVTQTPKHLITATGQRVTLRCSPRSGDLSVYWYQQSLDQGLQFLIQYYNGEERAKGNILERFSAQQFPDLHSELNLSSLELGDSALYFCASSVDRDQTQHFGDGTRLSIL.

The V gene is TRBV7-2, the J gene TRBJ2-1; 9 bases fit TRBD2. Germline values: CDR1 SGHTA, CDR2 FQGNSA. Unmatched junction bases numbered 8, after V lost 6 bases and J lost 2 bases. The CDR3 has 16 residues. The CDR3 region has the DNA TGTGCCAGCAGGGGGGCGGGAGGGCCCACCTACAATGAGCAGTTCTTC. Encoded protein: CASRGAGGPTYNEQFF.

This clonotype was found a few times. The chain is built from TRBV7-8 and TRBJ2-3, with D possibly TRBD1 on 6 matching bases. There are 14 residues in the CDR3. Trimming removed 3 bases from V and 4 bases from J, with 11 bases in between. Germline V gene data show CDR1 as SGHVS and CDR2 as FQNEAQ. CDR3 sequence (DNA): TGTGCCAGCAGCTTCTACAGGGACGCAGATACGCAGTATTTT. Its protein is CASSFYRDADTQYF.

This clonotype was recorded many times. The chain has TRBV6-2 or TRBV6-3 and TRBJ2-1, with 9 bases aligning to TRBD2. Germline CDR1 and CDR2: MNHEY and SVGEGT. The CDR3 is 14 amino acids. Trimming removed 2 bases from V and 9 bases from J; junction bases left unmatched: 5. The CDR3, as DNA: TGTGCCAGCAGTTACCGCGGGAGGGCCGGTGAGCAGTTCTTC. This translates into CASSYRGRAGEQFF.

This clonotype was seen at least ten times. V usage is TRBV28 and J usage is TRBJ2-3, with D tentatively TRBD1 or TRBD2 (7 bases each). The germline CDR1 and CDR2 sequences are MDHEN and SYDVKM. Trimming removed 6 bases from V and 5 bases from J, with 15 bases in between. The CDR3 sequence is 14 residues long. The CDR3 DNA reads as TGTGCCAGCAGCCAGGGGGGGCCGAAAGATACGCAGTATTTT. Translation: CASSQGGPKDTQYF.